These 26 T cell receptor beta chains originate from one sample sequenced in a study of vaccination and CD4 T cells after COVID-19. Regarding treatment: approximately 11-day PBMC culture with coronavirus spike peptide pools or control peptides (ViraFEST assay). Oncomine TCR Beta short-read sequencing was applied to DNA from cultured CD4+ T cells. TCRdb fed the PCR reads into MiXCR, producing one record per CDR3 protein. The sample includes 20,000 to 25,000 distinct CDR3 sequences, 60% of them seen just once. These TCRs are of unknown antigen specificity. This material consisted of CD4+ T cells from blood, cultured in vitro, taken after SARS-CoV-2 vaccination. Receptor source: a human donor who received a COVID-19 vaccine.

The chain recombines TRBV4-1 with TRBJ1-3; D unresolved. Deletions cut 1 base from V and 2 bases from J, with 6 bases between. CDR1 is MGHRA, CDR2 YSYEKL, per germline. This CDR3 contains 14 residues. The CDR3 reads CASSQGRAGNTIYF. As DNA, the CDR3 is TGCGCCAGCAGCCAAGGGCGAGCTGGAAACACCATATATTTT.

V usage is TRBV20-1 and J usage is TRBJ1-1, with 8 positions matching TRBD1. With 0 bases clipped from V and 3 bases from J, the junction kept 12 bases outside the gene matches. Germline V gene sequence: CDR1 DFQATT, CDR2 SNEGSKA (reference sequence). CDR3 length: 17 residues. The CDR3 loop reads CSARDQAGGFFDTEAFF. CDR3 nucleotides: TGCAGTGCTAGAGATCAGGCAGGGGGCTTTTTTGACACTGAAGCTTTCTTT.

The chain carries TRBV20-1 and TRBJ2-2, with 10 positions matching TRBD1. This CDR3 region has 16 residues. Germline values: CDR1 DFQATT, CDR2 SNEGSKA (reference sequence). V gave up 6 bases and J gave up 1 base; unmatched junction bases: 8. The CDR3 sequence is CSAPIGTGVNTGELFF. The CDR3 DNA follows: TGCAGTGCCCCCATTGGGACAGGGGTGAACACCGGGGAGCTGTTTTTT.

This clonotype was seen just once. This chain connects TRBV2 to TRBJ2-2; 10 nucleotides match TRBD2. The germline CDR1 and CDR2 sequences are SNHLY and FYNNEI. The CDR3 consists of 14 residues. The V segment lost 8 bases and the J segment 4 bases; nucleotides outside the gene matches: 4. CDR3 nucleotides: TGTGCCAGCGCCCGGACTAGCGGCACCGGGGAGCTGTTTTTT. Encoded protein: CASARTSGTGELFF.

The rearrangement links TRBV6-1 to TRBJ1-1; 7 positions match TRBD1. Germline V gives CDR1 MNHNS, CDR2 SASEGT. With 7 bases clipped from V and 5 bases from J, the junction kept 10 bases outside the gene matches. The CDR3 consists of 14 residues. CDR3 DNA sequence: TGTGCCAGCATCATAAGGACAGGAGGGACTGAAGCTTTCTTT. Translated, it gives CASIIRTGGTEAFF.

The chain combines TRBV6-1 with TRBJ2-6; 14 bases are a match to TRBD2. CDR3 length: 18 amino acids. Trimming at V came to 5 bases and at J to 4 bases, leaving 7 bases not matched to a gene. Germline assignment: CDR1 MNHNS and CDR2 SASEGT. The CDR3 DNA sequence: TGTGCCAGCAGTCACAGACTAGCGGGGGGGCAAGGGGCCAACGTCCTGACTTTC. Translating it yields CASSHRLAGGQGANVLTF.

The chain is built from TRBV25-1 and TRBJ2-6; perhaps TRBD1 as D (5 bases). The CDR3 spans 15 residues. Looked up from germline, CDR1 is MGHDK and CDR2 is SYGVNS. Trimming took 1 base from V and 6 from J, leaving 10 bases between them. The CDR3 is CASSEWAGQANVLTF. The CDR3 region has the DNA TGTGCCAGCAGTGAATGGGCAGGGCAGGCCAACGTCCTGACTTTC.

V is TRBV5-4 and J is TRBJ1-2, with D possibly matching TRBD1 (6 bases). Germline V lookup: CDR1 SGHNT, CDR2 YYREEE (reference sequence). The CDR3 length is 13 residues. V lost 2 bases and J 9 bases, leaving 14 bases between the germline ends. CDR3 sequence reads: CASSLQGFRSYTF. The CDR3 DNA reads TGTGCCAGCAGCTTACAGGGTTTTAGGAGCTACACCTTC.

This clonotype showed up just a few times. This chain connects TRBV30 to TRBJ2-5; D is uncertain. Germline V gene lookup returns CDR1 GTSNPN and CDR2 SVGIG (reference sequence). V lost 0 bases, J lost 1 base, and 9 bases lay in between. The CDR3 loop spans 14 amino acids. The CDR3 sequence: CAWSVFTTQETQYF. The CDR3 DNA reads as TGTGCCTGGAGTGTATTCACAACCCAAGAGACCCAGTACTTC.

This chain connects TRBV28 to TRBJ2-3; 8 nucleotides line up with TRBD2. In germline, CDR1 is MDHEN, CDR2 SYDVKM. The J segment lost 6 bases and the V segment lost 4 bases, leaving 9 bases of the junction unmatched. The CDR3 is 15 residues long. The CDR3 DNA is TGTGCCAGCAGTTACTCGCGGGGGGTGACGGATACGCAGTATTTT. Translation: CASSYSRGVTDTQYF.

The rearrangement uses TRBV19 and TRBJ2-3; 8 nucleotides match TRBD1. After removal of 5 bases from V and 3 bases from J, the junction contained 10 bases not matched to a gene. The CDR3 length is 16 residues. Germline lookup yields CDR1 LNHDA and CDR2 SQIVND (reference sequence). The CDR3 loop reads CASSALQGARTDTQYF. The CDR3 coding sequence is TGTGCCAGTAGTGCGCTCCAGGGGGCGAGGACAGATACGCAGTATTTT.

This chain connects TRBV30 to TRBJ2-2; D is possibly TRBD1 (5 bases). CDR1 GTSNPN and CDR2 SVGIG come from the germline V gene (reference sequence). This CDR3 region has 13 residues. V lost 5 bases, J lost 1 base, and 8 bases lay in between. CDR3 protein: CAWGQGNTGELFF. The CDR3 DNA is TGTGCCTGGGGTCAGGGGAACACCGGGGAGCTGTTTTTT.

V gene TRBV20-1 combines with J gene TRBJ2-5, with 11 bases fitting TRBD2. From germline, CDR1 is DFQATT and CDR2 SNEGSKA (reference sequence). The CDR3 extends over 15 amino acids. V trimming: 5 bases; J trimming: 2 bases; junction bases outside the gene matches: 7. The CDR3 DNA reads TGCAGTGCTCCAGGACTAGCGGGCCTACAAGAGACCCAGTACTTC. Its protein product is CSAPGLAGLQETQYF.

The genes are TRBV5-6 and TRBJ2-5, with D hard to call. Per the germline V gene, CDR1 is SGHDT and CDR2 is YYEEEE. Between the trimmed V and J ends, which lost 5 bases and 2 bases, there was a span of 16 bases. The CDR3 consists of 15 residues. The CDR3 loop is CASRKSSSQQETQYF. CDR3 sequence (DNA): TGTGCCAGCAGGAAAAGCTCGTCCCAACAAGAGACCCAGTACTTC.

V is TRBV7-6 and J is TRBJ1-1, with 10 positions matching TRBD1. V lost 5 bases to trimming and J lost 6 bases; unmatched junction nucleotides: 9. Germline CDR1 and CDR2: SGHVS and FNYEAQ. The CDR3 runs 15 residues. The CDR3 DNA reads TGTGCCAGCAGCCCACGGACAGGGGGTGGCTCTGAAGCTTTCTTT. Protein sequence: CASSPRTGGGSEAFF.

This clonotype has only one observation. CDR3 DNA: TGTGCCAGCAGTGAGGCCGACGAAGGGCAGTACTTC. Residues: CASSEADEGQYF. V and J are TRBV2 and TRBJ2-7, with D uncertain. The CDR3 length is 12 residues. The V end lost 3 bases, the J end lost 9 bases, and 12 bases lay between the germline ends. Germline-derived CDR1 and CDR2 are SNHLY and FYNNEI.

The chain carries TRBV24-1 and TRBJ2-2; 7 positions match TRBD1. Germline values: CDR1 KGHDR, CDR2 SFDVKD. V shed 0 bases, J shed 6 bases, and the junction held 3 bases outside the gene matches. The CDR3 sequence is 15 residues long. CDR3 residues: CATSDLKGAPGELFF. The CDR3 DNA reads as TGTGCCACCAGTGATTTGAAGGGGGCGCCCGGGGAGCTGTTTTTT.

The CDR3 sequence: CASSLDGQGRGTEAFF. DNA of the CDR3: TGCGCCAGCAGCTTGGATGGACAGGGCAGGGGTACTGAAGCTTTCTTT. This sequence joins TRBV5-1 and TRBJ1-1, with TRBD1 matching 8 bases. The germline gives CDR1 SGHRS, CDR2 YFSETQ. The trim removed 0 bases at V and 5 bases at J, leaving 9 bases unmatched. The CDR3 has 16 residues.

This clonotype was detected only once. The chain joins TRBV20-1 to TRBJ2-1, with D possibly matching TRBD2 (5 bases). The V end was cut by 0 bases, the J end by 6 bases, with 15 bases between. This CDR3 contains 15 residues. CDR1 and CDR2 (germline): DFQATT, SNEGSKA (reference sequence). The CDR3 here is CSARDIRELSNEQFF. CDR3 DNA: TGCAGTGCTAGAGATATACGGGAACTAAGCAATGAGCAGTTCTTC.

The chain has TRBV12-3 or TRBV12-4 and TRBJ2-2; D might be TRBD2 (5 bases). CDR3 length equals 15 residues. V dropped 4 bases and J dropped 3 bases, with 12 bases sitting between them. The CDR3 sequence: CASSWRPLDTGELFF. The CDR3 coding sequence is TGTGCCAGCAGTTGGAGGCCCTTGGACACCGGGGAGCTGTTTTTT.

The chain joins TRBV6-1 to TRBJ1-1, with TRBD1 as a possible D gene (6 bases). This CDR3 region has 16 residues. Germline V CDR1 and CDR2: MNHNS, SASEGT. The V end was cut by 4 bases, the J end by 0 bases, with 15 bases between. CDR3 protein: CASSATWTVMNTEAFF. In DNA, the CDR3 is TGTGCCAGCAGTGCAACTTGGACAGTTATGAACACTGAAGCTTTCTTT.

Here the CDR3 reads CASSRLGRPSGYEQYF. As DNA, the CDR3 is TGTGCCAGCAGCCGACTGGGACGGCCTTCGGGCTACGAGCAGTACTTC. This chain joins TRBV27 and TRBJ2-7; D is tentatively TRBD1 or TRBD2 (5 bases each). The CDR3 has 16 amino acids. Germline V gene sequence: CDR1 MNHEY, CDR2 SMNVEV (reference sequence). Between the trimmed V and J ends, which lost 6 bases and 3 bases, there was a span of 21 bases.

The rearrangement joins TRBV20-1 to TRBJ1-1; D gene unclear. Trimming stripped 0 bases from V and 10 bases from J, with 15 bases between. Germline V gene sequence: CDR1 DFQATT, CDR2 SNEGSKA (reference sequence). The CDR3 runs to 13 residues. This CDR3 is CSARDPYTRRAFF. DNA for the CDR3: TGCAGTGCTAGAGATCCGTACACCCGTAGAGCTTTCTTT.

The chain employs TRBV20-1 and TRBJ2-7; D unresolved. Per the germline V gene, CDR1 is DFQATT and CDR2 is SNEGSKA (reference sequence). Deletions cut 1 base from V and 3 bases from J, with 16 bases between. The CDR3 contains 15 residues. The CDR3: CSARAAGHLIYEQYF. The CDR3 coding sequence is TGCAGTGCTAGAGCTGCCGGTCACTTGATCTACGAGCAGTACTTC.

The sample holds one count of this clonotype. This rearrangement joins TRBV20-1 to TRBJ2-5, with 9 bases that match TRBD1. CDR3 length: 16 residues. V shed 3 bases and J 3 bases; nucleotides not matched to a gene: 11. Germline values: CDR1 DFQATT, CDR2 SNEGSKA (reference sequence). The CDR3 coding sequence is TGCAGTGCTAGTTCATACTCACAGGGGGCGGAAGAGACCCAGTACTTC. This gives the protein CSASSYSQGAEETQYF.

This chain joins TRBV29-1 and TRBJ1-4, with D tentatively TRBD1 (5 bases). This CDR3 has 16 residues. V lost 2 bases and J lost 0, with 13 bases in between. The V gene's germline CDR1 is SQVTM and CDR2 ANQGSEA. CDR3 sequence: CSVETGLSSTNEKLFF. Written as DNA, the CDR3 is TGCAGCGTTGAAACAGGTCTTAGCTCAACTAATGAAAAACTGTTTTTT.